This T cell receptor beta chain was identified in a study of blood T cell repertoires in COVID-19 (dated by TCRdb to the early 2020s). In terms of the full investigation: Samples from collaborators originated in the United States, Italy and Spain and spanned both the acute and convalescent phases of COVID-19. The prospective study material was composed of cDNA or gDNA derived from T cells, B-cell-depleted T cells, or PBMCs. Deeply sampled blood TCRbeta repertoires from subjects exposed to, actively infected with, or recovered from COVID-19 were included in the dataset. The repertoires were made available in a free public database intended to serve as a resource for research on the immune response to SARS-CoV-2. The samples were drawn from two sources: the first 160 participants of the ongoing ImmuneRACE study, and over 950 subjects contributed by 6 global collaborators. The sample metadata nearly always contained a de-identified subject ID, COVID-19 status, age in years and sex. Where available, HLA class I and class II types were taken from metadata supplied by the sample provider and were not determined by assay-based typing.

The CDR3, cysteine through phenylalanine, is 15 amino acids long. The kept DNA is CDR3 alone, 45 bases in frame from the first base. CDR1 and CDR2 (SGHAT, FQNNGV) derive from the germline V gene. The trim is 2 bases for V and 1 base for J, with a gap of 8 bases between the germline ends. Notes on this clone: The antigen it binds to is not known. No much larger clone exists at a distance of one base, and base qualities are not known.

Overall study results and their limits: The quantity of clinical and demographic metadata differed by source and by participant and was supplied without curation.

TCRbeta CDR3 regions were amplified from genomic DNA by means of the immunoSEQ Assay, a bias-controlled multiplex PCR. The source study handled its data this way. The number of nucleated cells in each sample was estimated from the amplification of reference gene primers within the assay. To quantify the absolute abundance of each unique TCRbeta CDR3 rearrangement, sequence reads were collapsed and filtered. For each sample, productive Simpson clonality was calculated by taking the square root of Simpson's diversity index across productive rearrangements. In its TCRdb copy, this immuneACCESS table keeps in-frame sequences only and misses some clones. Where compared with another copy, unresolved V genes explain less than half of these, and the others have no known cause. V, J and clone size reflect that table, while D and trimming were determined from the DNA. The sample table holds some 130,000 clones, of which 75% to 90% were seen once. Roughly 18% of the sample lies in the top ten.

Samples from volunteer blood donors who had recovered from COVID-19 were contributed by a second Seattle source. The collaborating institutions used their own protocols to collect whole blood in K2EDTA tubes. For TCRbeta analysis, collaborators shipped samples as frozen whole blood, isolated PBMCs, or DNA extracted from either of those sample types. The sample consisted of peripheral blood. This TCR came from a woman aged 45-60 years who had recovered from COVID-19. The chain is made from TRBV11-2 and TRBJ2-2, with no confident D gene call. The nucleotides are TGTGCCAGCAGCTTAATTCCCGGGAACACCGGGGAGCTGTTTTTT. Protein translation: CASSLIPGNTGELFF.